The subject of this entry is one T cell receptor beta chain. Antigen unknown. Because the CDR3's place on the DNA is in doubt, the DNA is left out and the CDR3 is given as listed by TCRdb. Sampling of blood occurred at baseline, cycle 4 day 1, and cycle 7 day 1. This sample is drawn from a study of OX40 agonist ivuxolimab in advanced cancers. Study information: Therapy given before enrollment (anti-PD-1, anti-PD-L1 or anti-CTLA-4) was allowed, and around 41% had some. Three patients had partial responses: one hepatocellular carcinoma, two cutaneous melanoma. The study, taken as a whole, reports: At 0.1 to 3.0 mg/kg and by week 6, CD4+ and CD8+ T cells in the blood had expanded clonally.

The table came from immunoSEQ multiplex PCR; TCRdb's copy has only in-frame clones and leaves some out. Of around 63,000 clones in the sample, 75% to 90% are singletons; the top ten hold approximately 11%. This specimen was CD4+ or CD8+ T cells sorted from blood, taken in a trial of the OX40 agonist ivuxolimab. This receptor was obtained from an adult with an advanced solid tumor such as melanoma, head and neck, liver or kidney cancer.

The CDR3 protein is CASSFGNGKTQYF. V usage is TRBV7-6 and J usage is TRBJ2-5. Per the germline V gene, CDR1 is SGHVS and CDR2 is FNYEAQ. Ends included, the CDR3 has 13 residues.